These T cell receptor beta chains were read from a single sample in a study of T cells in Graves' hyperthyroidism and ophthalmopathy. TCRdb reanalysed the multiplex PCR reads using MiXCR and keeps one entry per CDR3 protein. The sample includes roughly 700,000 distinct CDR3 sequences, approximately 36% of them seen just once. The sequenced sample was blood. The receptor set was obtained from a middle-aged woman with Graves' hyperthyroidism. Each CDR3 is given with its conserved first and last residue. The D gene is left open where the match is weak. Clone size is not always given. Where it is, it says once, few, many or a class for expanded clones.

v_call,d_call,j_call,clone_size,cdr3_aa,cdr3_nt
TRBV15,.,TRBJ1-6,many,CATSRDPGTYNSPLHF,TGTGCCACCAGCAGAGATCCAGGGACCTATAATTCACCCCTCCACTTT
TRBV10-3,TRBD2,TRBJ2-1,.,CAISVTSDNEQFF,TGTGCCATCAGTGTAACTAGCGACAATGAGCAGTTCTTC
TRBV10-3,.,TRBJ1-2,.,CATGGQDYGYTF,TGTGCCACCGGGGGGCAGGACTATGGCTACACCTTC
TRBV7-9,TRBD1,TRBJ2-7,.,CASSFETGIRYEQYF,TGTGCCAGCAGCTTCGAGACAGGGATACGTTACGAGCAGTACTTC
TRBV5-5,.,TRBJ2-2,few,CASSLGAAVNTGELFF,TGTGCCAGCAGCTTGGGGGCAGCGGTGAACACCGGGGAGCTGTTTTTT
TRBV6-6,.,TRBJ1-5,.,CASSNRDDQPQHF,TGTGCCAGCAGCAACCGGGACGATCAGCCCCAGCATTTT
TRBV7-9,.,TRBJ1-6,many,CASSYRRGLPSSYNSPLHF,TGTGCCAGCAGCTACAGGAGGGGCTTACCGAGCTCCTATAATTCACCCCTCCACTTT
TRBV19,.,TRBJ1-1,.,CASSAGPEAFF,TGTGCCAGTAGCGCGGGACCTGAAGCTTTCTTT
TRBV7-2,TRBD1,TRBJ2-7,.,CASSLVRWGQVNNEQYF,TGTGCCAGCAGCTTAGTAAGATGGGGACAGGTAAACAACGAGCAGTACTTC
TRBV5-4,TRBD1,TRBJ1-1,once,CASSLSNRGPLF,TGTGCCAGCAGTCTCTCAAACAGGGGGCCCCTCTTT
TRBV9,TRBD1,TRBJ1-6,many,CASSSQGQDYSPLHF,TGTGCCAGCAGCTCCCAGGGACAGGATTATTCACCCCTCCACTTT
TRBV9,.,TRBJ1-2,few,CASSHPPYGYTF,TGTGCCAGCAGCCACCCCCCCTATGGCTACACCTTC
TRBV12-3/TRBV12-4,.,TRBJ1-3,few,CASTLQGSGNTIYF,TGTGCCAGCACTCTCCAGGGTTCTGGAAACACCATATATTTT
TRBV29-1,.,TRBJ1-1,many,CSVDGGLGAFF,TGCAGCGTTGATGGGGGATTGGGGGCTTTCTTT
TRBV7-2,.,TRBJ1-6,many,CASSPGVGNSPLHF,TGTGCCAGCAGCCCCGGGGTCGGAAATTCACCCCTCCACTTT
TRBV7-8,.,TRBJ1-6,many,CASSLSSTSPLHF,TGTGCCAGCAGCTTATCCTCCACTTCACCCCTCCACTTT
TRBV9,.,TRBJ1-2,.,CASSVASGNGYTF,TGTGCCAGCAGCGTAGCTTCAGGGAATGGCTACACCTTC
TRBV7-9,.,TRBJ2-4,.,CASSLRRGDADIQYF,TGTGCCAGCAGCTTAAGGCGAGGGGACGCAGACATTCAGTACTTC
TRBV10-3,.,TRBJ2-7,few,CASSYSLGLDTYEQYF,TGTGCCAGCAGTTACTCACTCGGTTTAGACACCTACGAGCAGTACTTC
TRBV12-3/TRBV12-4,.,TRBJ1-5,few,CASSHGHDQPQHF,TGTGCCAGCAGTCATGGTCACGATCAGCCCCAGCATTTT
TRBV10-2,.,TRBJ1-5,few,CASSEATAKSVYSNQPQHF,TGCGCCAGCAGTGAGGCGACAGCTAAGAGTGTATATAGCAATCAGCCCCAGCATTTT
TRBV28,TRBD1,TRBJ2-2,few,CASSFPSGTATGELFF,TGTGCCAGCAGTTTCCCCTCCGGGACAGCCACCGGGGAGCTGTTTTTT
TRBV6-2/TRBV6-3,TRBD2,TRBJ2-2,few,CASSLVASGNTGELFF,TGTGCCAGCAGTTTAGTCGCTAGCGGGAACACCGGGGAGCTGTTTTTT
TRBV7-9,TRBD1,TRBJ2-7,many,CASSMTGGRYEQYF,TGTGCCAGCAGCATGACAGGGGGTAGGTACGAGCAGTACTTC
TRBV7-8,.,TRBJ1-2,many,CASSLVTANYGYTF,TGTGCCAGCAGCTTAGTTACAGCCAACTATGGCTACACCTTC
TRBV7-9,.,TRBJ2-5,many,CASSFNEGETQYF,TGTGCCAGCAGCTTTAACGAGGGGGAGACCCAGTACTTC
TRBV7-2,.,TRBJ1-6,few,CASSHLTSTLNSPLHF,TGCGCCAGCAGCCACCTGACCAGTACCTTGAATTCACCCCTCCACTTT
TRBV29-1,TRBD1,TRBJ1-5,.,CSVSDRGYSNQPQHF,TGCAGCGTTTCGGACAGGGGCTATAGCAATCAGCCCCAGCATTTT
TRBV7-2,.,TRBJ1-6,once,CASLAFGGRNSPLHF,TGTGCCAGCTTAGCGTTCGGGGGCCGAAATTCACCCCTCCACTTT
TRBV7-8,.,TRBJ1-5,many,CASSLGVGGGQPQHF,TGTGCCAGCAGCTTAGGAGTGGGGGGCGGTCAGCCCCAGCATTTT
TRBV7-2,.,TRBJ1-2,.,CASSLVSPSGYGYTF,TGTGCCAGCAGCTTAGTAAGCCCCTCGGGCTATGGCTACACCTTC